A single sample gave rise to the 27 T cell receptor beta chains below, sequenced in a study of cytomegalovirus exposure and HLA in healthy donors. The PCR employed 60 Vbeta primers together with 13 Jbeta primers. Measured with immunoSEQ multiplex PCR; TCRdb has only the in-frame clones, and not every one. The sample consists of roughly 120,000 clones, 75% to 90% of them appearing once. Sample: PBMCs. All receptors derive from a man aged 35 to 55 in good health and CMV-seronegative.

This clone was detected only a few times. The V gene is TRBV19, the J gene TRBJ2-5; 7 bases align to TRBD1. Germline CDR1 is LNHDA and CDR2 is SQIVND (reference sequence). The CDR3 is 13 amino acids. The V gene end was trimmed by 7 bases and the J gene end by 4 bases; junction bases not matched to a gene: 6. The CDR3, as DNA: TGTGCCAGTACACAGGGGCAAAGAGAGACCCAGTACTTC. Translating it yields CASTQGQRETQYF.

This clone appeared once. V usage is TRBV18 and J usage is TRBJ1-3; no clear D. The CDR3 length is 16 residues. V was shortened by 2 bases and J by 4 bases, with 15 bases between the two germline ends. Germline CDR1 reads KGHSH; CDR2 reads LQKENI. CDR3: CASSPGQVSSGNTIYF. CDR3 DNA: TGTGCCAGCTCACCAGGGCAGGTATCTTCAGGAAACACCATATATTTT.

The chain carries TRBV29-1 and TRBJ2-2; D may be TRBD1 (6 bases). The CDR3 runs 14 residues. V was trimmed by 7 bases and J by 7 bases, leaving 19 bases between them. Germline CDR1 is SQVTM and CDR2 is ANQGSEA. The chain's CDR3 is CSARGHLPGGELFF. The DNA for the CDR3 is TGCAGCGCCCGGGGACACCTTCCCGGCGGGGAGCTGTTTTTT.

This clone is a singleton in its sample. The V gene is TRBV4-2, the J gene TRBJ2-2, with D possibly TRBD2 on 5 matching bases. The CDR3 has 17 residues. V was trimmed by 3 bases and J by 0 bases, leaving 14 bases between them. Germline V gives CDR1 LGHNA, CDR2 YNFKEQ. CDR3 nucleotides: TGTGCCAGCAGCCAGGAAGCTAGCCCTGCGAACACCGGGGAGCTGTTTTTT. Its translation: CASSQEASPANTGELFF.

In DNA form, the CDR3 reads TGTGCCAGCAGTTTTACAGGGTCCCGGTACGAGCAGTACTTC. Its translation is CASSFTGSRYEQYF. The rearrangement links TRBV27 to TRBJ2-7, with D maybe TRBD1 (6 bases). Germline CDR1 and CDR2: MNHEY and SMNVEV (reference sequence). CDR3 length equals 14 residues. Trimming took off 3 bases at V and 4 bases at J, with 13 bases between the two ends.

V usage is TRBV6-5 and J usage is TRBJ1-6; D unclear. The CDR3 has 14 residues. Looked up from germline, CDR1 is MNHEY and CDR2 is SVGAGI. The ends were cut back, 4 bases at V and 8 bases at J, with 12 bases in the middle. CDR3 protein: CASSWPGRDSPLHF. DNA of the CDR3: TGTGCCAGCAGTTGGCCTGGTCGTGATTCACCCCTCCACTTT.

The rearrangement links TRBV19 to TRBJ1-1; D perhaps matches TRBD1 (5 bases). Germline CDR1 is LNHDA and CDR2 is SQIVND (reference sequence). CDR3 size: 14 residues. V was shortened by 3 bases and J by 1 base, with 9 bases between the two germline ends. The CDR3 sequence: CASSIWTPNTEAFF. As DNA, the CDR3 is TGTGCCAGTAGTATTTGGACACCGAACACTGAAGCTTTCTTT.

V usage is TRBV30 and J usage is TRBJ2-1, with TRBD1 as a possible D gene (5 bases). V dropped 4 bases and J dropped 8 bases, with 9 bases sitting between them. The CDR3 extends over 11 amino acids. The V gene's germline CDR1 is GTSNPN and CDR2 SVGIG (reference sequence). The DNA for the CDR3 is TGTGCCTGGACAGGGAATGATGAGCAGTTCTTC. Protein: CAWTGNDEQFF.

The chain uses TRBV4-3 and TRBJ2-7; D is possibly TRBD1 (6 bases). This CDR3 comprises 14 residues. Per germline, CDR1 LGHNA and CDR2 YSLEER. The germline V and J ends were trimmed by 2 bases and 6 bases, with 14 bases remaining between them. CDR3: CASSQTATGGEQYF. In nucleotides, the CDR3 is TGCGCCAGCAGCCAAACAGCGACAGGTGGCGAGCAGTACTTC.

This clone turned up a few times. This chain's CDR3 is CASSLAGGASNQPQHF. The CDR3 bases are TGTGCCAGCAGCTTGGCCGGGGGGGCGAGCAATCAGCCCCAGCATTTT. The chain couples TRBV5-6 to TRBJ1-5; maybe TRBD1 (6 bases). The CDR3 has 16 residues. Per the germline V gene, CDR1 is SGHDT and CDR2 is YYEEEE. V lost 0 bases and J 1 base, leaving 11 bases between the germline ends.

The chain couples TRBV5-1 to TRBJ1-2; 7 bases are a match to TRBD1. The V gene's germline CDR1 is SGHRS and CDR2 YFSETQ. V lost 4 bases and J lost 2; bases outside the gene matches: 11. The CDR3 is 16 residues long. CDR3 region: CASSPGTAYQNYGYTF. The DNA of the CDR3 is TGCGCCAGCAGCCCGGGGACAGCCTACCAAAACTATGGCTACACCTTC. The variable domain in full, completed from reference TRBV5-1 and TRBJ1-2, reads KAGVTQTPRYLIKTRGQQVTLSCSPISGHRSVSWYQQTPGQGLQFLFEYFSETQRNKGNFPGRFSGRQFSNSRSEMNVSTLELGDSALYLCASSPGTAYQNYGYTFGSGTRLTVV.

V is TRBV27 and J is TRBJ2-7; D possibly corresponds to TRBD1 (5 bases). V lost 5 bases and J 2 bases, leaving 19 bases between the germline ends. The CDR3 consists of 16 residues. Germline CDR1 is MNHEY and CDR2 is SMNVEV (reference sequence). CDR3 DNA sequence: TGTGCCAGCAGTACTTCCGACAGCCCAGGGACCTACGAGCAGTACTTC. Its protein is CASSTSDSPGTYEQYF.

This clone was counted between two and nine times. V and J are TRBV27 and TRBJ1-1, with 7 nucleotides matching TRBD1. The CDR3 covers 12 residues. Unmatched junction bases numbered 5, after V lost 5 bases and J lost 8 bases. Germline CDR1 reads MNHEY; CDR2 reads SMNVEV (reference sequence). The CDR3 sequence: CASSREQGEAFF. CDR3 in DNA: TGTGCCAGCAGTCGAGAACAGGGGGAAGCTTTCTTT.

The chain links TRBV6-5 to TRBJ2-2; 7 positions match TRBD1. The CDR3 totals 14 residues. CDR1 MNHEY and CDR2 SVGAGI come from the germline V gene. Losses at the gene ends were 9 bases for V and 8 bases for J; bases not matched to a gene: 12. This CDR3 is CASRRRGRPGELFF. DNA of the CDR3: TGTGCCAGTAGGCGTAGGGGGCGTCCTGGGGAGCTGTTTTTT.

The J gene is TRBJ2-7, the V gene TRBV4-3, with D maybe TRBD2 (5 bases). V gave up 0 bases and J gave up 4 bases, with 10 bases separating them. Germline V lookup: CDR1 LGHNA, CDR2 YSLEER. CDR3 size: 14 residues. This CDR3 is CASSQDRTGYEQYF. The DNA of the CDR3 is TGCGCCAGCAGCCAAGATAGGACTGGTTACGAGCAGTACTTC.

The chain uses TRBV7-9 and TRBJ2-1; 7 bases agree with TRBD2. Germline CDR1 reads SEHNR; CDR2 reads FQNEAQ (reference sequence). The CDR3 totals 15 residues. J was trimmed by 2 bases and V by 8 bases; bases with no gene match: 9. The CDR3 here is CASLHSGRAYNEQFF. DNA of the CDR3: TGTGCCAGCCTTCATAGCGGGCGGGCCTACAATGAGCAGTTCTTC.

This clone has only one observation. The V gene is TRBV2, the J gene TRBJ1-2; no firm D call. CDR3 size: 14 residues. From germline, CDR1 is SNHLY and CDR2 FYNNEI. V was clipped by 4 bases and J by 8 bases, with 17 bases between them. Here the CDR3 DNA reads TGTGCCAGCAGTGCCCGCGGCTATTTTCGGGGCTACACCTTC. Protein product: CASSARGYFRGYTF.

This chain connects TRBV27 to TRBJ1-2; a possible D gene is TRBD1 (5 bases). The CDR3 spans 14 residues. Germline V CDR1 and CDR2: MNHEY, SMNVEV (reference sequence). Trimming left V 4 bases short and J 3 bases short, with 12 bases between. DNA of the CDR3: TGTGCCAGCAGTTCCTCGACAGCCCACTATGGCTACACCTTC. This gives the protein CASSSSTAHYGYTF.

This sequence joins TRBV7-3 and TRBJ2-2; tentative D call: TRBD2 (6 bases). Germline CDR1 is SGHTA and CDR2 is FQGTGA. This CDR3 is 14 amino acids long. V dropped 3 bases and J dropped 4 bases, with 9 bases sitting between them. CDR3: CASSFSGLTGELFF. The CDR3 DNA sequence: TGTGCCAGCAGCTTTAGCGGACTCACCGGGGAGCTGTTTTTT.

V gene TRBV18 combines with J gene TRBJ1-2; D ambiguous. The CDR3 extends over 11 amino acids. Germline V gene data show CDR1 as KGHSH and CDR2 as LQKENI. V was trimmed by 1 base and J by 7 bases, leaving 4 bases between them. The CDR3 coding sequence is TGTGCCAGCTCACCACGGGCTGGCTACACCTTC. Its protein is CASSPRAGYTF.

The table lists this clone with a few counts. The CDR3 spells CARSSRPGGLDTQYF. Here the CDR3 DNA reads TGTGCCAGAAGCTCACGACCGGGGGGGCTAGATACGCAGTATTTT. The genes are TRBV5-3 and TRBJ2-3, with 8 bases matching TRBD2. TRBV5-3 is an open reading frame, and its role is uncertain. V dropped 3 bases and J dropped 5; count of bases not matched to a gene: 8. This CDR3 region has 15 residues.

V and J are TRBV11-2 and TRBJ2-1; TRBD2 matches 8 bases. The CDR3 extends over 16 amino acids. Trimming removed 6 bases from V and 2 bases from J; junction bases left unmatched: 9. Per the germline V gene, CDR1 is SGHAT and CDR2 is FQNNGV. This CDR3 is CASSLTGGTTYNEQFF. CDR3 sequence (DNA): TGTGCCAGCAGTCTTACGGGAGGGACTACCTACAATGAGCAGTTCTTC.

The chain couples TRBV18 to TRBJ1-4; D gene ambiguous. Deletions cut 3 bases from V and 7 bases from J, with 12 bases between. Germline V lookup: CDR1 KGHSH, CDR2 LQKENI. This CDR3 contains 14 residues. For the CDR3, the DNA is TGTGCCAGCTCACCCCCGGGGTCAGGTGAAAAACTGTTTTTT. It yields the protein CASSPPGSGEKLFF.

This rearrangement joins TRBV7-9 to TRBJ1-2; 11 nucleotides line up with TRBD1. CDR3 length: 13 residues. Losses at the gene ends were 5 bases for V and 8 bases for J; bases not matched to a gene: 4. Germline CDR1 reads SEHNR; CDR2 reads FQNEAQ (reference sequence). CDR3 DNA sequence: TGTGCCAGCAGCGGACAGGGGGCGTCCGGCTACACCTTC. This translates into CASSGQGASGYTF.

CDR3 in amino acids: CAWRRGPYEQYF. The CDR3 DNA reads as TGTGCCTGGAGGAGGGGGCCTTACGAGCAGTACTTC. The chain combines TRBV30 with TRBJ2-7; 7 bases line up with TRBD1. The CDR3 is 12 amino acids. The J segment lost 4 bases and the V segment lost 3 bases, leaving 3 bases of the junction unmatched. Germline lookup yields CDR1 GTSNPN and CDR2 SVGIG (reference sequence).

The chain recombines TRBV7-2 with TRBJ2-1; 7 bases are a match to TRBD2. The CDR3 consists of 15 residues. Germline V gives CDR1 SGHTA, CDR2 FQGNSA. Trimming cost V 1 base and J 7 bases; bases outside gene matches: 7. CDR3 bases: TGTGCCAGCAGCTTAGAGGCCACTAGCGAAAATGAGCAGTTCTTC. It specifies CASSLEATSENEQFF.

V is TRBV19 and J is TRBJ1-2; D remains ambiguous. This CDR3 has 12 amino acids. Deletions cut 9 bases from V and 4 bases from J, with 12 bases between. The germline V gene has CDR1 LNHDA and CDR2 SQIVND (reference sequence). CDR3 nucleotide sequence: TGTGCCAGCATGACGGGGTCCTATGGCTACACCTTC. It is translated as CASMTGSYGYTF.